One and the same sample provided the 22 T cell receptor beta chains below, sequenced in a study of T-cell memory formation after mild COVID-19. TCRdb reanalysed the 5' RACE reads using MiXCR and keeps one entry per CDR3 protein. The repertoire holds under 300,000 distinct CDR3 sequences, with approximately 8.4% as singletons. Sample: PBMCs or a T cell subset sorted from them (not recorded which). Receptor source: a man aged 18 to 30 who had mild COVID-19 (a few samples of this study predate the infection). Cell type and time point are not known.

V is TRBV4-1 and J is TRBJ1-6; D not resolved. V was cut by 1 base and J by 5 bases, with 9 bases left in between. The CDR3 runs 15 residues. CDR1 is MGHRA and CDR2 is YSYEKL in the germline V gene. The CDR3 spells CASSQVGNNNSPLHF. The CDR3 DNA is TGCGCCAGCAGCCAAGTAGGGAACAATAATTCACCCCTCCACTTT.

This sequence joins TRBV10-3 and TRBJ2-5; 10 bases fit TRBD2. In germline, CDR1 is ENHRY, CDR2 SYGVKD. With V trimmed by 3 bases and J by 1 base, 2 bases remained unmatched. This CDR3 has 15 amino acids. The CDR3 sequence: CAISDPSGGQETQYF. The CDR3 coding sequence is TGTGCCATCAGTGACCCTAGCGGGGGCCAAGAGACCCAGTACTTC.

A few counts support this clonotype. The chain carries TRBV6-5 and TRBJ2-5; D could derive from TRBD1 or TRBD2 (5 bases each). Germline V gene lookup returns CDR1 MNHEY and CDR2 SVGAGI. The CDR3 has 13 amino acids. Trimming shortened V by 2 bases and J by 5 bases, and 9 bases separated the two germline ends. CDR3 protein: CASSYVGEETQYF. The CDR3 nucleotides read TGTGCCAGCAGTTACGTAGGGGAGGAGACCCAGTACTTC.

In its sample, this clonotype was seen a few times. The chain is built from TRBV6-1 and TRBJ2-1, with 7 bases lining up with TRBD2. Germline V CDR1 and CDR2: MNHNS, SASEGT. Trimming took 1 base from V and 3 from J; bases not matched to a gene: 3. CDR3 size: 15 residues. Here the CDR3 DNA reads TGTGCCAGCAGTGAAGAAGGCGGGGGCTACAATGAGCAGTTCTTC. Amino acid sequence: CASSEEGGGYNEQFF.

This clonotype was detected a few times. The chain uses TRBV12-3 or TRBV12-4 and TRBJ1-1; TRBD1 is a possible D gene (5 bases). V was cut by 2 bases and J by 0 bases, with 16 bases left in between. The CDR3 contains 17 residues. The CDR3 DNA sequence: TGTGCCAGCAGTTTATCAAGGACAATCGGGATGAACACTGAAGCTTTCTTT. Translating it yields CASSLSRTIGMNTEAFF.

This clonotype was picked up a small number of times. The chain carries TRBV18 and TRBJ1-2, with D unresolved. The V end was cut by 1 base, the J end by 8 bases, with 11 bases between. The CDR3 covers 13 residues. Germline loops: CDR1 KGHSH, CDR2 LQKENI. CDR3 protein: CASSPRQAEGYTF. The CDR3 region has the DNA TGTGCCAGCTCACCACGGCAGGCGGAGGGCTACACCTTC.

This clonotype was seen ten or more times. The CDR3, as DNA: TGTGCCAGCAGTCCCCGCGGCAGTAATGAGCAGTTCTTC. Its translation is CASSPRGSNEQFF. This rearrangement joins TRBV6-2 or TRBV6-3 to TRBJ2-1; D gene unclear. Germline V gene data show CDR1 as MNHEY and CDR2 as SVGEGT. Trimming took off 5 bases at V and 7 bases at J, with 12 bases between the two ends. This CDR3 comprises 13 residues.

This clonotype occurred a few times. This chain uses TRBV27 with TRBJ2-3; TRBD2 agrees at 10 bases. Germline V gene lookup returns CDR1 MNHEY and CDR2 SMNVEV (reference sequence). There are 15 residues in the CDR3. J was trimmed by 3 bases and V by 3 bases; bases with no gene match: 3. The CDR3 is CASSFLAGVTDTQYF. In DNA, the CDR3 is TGTGCCAGCAGTTTCCTAGCGGGGGTGACAGATACGCAGTATTTT.

This clonotype showed up just a few times. This CDR3 reads CASNRAAPLHF. In DNA, the CDR3 is TGTGCCAGCAACAGGGCGGCACCCCTCCACTTT. The V gene is TRBV2, the J gene TRBJ1-6, with D perhaps matching TRBD1 (6 bases). CDR3 size: 11 residues. V was shortened by 7 bases and J by 11 bases, with 9 bases between the two germline ends. The germline CDR1 and CDR2 sequences are SNHLY and FYNNEI.

This chain uses TRBV3-1 with TRBJ2-2; tentatively, D is TRBD2 (5 bases). The CDR3 has 15 residues. The germline V and J ends were trimmed by 4 bases and 1 base, with 10 bases remaining between them. Per germline, CDR1 LGHDT and CDR2 YNNKEL (reference sequence). CDR3: CASSRSAGNTGELFF. Here the CDR3 DNA reads TGTGCCAGCAGCCGTTCTGCGGGGAACACCGGGGAGCTGTTTTTT.

This clonotype was seen more than once but under ten times. V gene TRBV12-3 or TRBV12-4 combines with J gene TRBJ1-3, with D possibly being TRBD1 (5 bases). The CDR3 runs 16 residues. V shed 5 bases and J shed 0 bases, with 14 bases lying between them. Written as DNA, the CDR3 is TGTGCCAGCAGTACTTGGGACTTGAGCTCTGGAAACACCATATATTTT. It yields the protein CASSTWDLSSGNTIYF.

This clonotype appeared a few times. This chain joins TRBV6-2 or TRBV6-3 and TRBJ1-2; no clear D. The V gene lost 4 bases and the J gene lost 4 bases, with 13 bases spanning the gap. The germline V gene has CDR1 MNHEY and CDR2 SVGEGT. The CDR3 runs 14 residues. The CDR3 loop is CASSSAVSLYGYTF. The CDR3 nucleotides are TGTGCCAGCAGTTCCGCAGTGAGCCTCTATGGCTACACCTTC.

This clonotype was detected a few times. J is TRBJ2-1 and V is TRBV7-9, with 9 bases that match TRBD2. Germline CDR1 reads SEHNR; CDR2 reads FQNEAQ (reference sequence). The CDR3 runs to 19 residues. Trimming cost V 5 bases and J 0 bases; bases outside gene matches: 14. CDR3 DNA: TGTGCCAGCAGCCCCCCCCTCGCGGGGGGGATCAGCTCCTACAATGAGCAGTTCTTC. It specifies CASSPPLAGGISSYNEQFF.

The chain recombines TRBV5-1 with TRBJ1-6; TRBD1 might be the D (6 bases). This CDR3 has 14 residues. V shed 4 bases and J shed 8 bases, with 13 bases lying between them. Germline V gene sequence: CDR1 SGHRS, CDR2 YFSETQ. CDR3 loop: CASSEWDKDSPLHF. CDR3 DNA: TGCGCCAGCAGCGAATGGGACAAGGATTCACCCCTCCACTTT.

This clonotype occurred a few times. This sequence joins TRBV7-9 and TRBJ1-4; D possibly corresponds to TRBD1 (5 bases). Trimming shortened V by 5 bases and J by 7 bases, and 17 bases separated the two germline ends. Germline V gives CDR1 SEHNR, CDR2 FQNEAQ (reference sequence). CDR3 size: 15 residues. As DNA, the CDR3 is TGTGCCAGCAGCCGAGTTTCGGGTAGGGGTGAAAAACTGTTTTTT. Translating gives CASSRVSGRGEKLFF.

The table lists this clonotype with many counts. The CDR3 DNA sequence: TGCGCCAGCAGCCAAGCGGGTTGGCCAGTAAAAGATCAGCCCCAGCATTTT. This encodes CASSQAGWPVKDQPQHF. V gene TRBV4-1 combines with J gene TRBJ1-5; unclear D gene. The CDR3 covers 17 residues. From germline, CDR1 is MGHRA and CDR2 YSYEKL. Trimming cost V 1 base and J 5 bases, with 18 bases left between them.

The table lists this clonotype with a few counts. The gene calls are TRBV6-2 or TRBV6-3 and TRBJ1-6; possible D gene TRBD1, 6 bases. CDR1 and CDR2 from the germline V gene are MNHEY and SVGEGT. The CDR3 is made up of 17 amino acids. Deletions cut 6 bases from V and 9 bases from J, with 24 bases between. In DNA, the CDR3 is TGTGCCAGCAGCGTGTCCAGGGACGGTCGGGGGCTTTCACCCCTCCACTTT. Amino acid sequence: CASSVSRDGRGLSPLHF.

This chain uses TRBV10-1 with TRBJ2-7; no clear D gene. Trimming stripped 0 bases from V and 2 bases from J, with 11 bases between. Germline CDR1 is WNHNN and CDR2 is SYGVQD (reference sequence). This CDR3 spans 15 amino acids. In DNA, the CDR3 is TGCGCCAGCAGTGAGTCGACGGCAGTGGCCTACGAGCAGTACTTC. Translating gives CASSESTAVAYEQYF.

The chain combines TRBV20-1 with TRBJ2-3, with 10 nucleotides matching TRBD2. CDR1 is DFQATT and CDR2 is SNEGSKA in the germline V gene (reference sequence). CDR3 length: 15 amino acids. V lost 4 bases and J lost 5; bases outside the gene matches: 9. In nucleotides, the CDR3 is TGCAGTGCTAAAGATCTAGCGGGGGACAGAGATACGCAGTATTTT. This translates into CSAKDLAGDRDTQYF.

The J gene is TRBJ1-2, the V gene TRBV20-1, with 7 bases identical to TRBD1. The CDR3 loop spans 14 amino acids. Germline V gives CDR1 DFQATT, CDR2 SNEGSKA (reference sequence). V was clipped by 6 bases and J by 1 base; unmatched bases: 8. The CDR3 reads CSAITGAINYGYTF. The CDR3 DNA is TGCAGTGCCATCACAGGGGCCATTAACTATGGCTACACCTTC.

This clonotype occurred many times. The genes are TRBV20-1 and TRBJ2-5, with D unresolved. V was pared by 4 bases and J by 4 bases, with 4 bases between. Per germline, CDR1 DFQATT and CDR2 SNEGSKA (reference sequence). This CDR3 contains 10 residues. CDR3 in amino acids: CSATRETQYF. The CDR3 DNA reads as TGCAGTGCTACCCGAGAGACCCAGTACTTC.

This clonotype was recorded many times. V usage is TRBV4-1 and J usage is TRBJ2-5, with D tentatively TRBD1 or TRBD2 (5 bases each). Between the trimmed V and J ends, which lost 0 bases and 3 bases, there was a span of 8 bases. Per germline, CDR1 MGHRA and CDR2 YSYEKL. This CDR3 is built from 14 residues. DNA for the CDR3: TGCGCCAGCAGCCAAGATCGGGGCGAAGAGACCCAGTACTTC. It encodes CASSQDRGEETQYF.